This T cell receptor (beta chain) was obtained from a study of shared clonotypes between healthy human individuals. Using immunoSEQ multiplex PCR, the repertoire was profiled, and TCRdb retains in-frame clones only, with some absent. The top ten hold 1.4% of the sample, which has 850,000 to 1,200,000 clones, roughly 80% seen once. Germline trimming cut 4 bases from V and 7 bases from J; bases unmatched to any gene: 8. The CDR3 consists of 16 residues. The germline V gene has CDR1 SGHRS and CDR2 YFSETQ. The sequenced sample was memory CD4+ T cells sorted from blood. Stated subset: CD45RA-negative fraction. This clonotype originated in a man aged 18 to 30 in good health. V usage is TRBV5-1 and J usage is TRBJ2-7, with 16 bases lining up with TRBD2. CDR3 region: CASSPLGTSGRGEQYF. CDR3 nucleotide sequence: TGCGCCAGCAGCCCCTTAGGGACTAGCGGGAGGGGTGAGCAGTACTTC.